The following is a T cell receptor beta chain sequence with its context. The TCRbeta library was prepared with unique molecular identifiers. MiXCR, run by TCRdb on the PCR reads, gives a single entry per CDR3 protein. The sample contains about 420,000 distinct CDR3 sequences, 15% to 20% of which appear only once. The sample belongs to a study of T-cell reconstitution after alpha-beta-depleted transplantation in children. The V gene end was trimmed by 3 bases and the J gene end by 5 bases; junction bases not matched to a gene: 5. The CDR3 is 14 amino acids. Germline CDR1 is DFQATT and CDR2 is SNEGSKA (reference sequence).

The chain is built from TRBV20-1 and TRBJ1-4; 8 nucleotides match TRBD1. The TCR originated in a boy under two years old who had a stem cell transplant for Wiskott-Aldrich syndrome, so the T cells may come from the graft donor. This sample comprised PBMCs, mostly from graft donor cells, obtained 360 days after TCRalphabeta/CD19-depleted stem cell transplant. The CDR3 nucleotides are TGCAGTGCTAGCGGGACAGGAAGCAATGAAAAACTGTTTTTT. Its protein product is CSASGTGSNEKLFF.